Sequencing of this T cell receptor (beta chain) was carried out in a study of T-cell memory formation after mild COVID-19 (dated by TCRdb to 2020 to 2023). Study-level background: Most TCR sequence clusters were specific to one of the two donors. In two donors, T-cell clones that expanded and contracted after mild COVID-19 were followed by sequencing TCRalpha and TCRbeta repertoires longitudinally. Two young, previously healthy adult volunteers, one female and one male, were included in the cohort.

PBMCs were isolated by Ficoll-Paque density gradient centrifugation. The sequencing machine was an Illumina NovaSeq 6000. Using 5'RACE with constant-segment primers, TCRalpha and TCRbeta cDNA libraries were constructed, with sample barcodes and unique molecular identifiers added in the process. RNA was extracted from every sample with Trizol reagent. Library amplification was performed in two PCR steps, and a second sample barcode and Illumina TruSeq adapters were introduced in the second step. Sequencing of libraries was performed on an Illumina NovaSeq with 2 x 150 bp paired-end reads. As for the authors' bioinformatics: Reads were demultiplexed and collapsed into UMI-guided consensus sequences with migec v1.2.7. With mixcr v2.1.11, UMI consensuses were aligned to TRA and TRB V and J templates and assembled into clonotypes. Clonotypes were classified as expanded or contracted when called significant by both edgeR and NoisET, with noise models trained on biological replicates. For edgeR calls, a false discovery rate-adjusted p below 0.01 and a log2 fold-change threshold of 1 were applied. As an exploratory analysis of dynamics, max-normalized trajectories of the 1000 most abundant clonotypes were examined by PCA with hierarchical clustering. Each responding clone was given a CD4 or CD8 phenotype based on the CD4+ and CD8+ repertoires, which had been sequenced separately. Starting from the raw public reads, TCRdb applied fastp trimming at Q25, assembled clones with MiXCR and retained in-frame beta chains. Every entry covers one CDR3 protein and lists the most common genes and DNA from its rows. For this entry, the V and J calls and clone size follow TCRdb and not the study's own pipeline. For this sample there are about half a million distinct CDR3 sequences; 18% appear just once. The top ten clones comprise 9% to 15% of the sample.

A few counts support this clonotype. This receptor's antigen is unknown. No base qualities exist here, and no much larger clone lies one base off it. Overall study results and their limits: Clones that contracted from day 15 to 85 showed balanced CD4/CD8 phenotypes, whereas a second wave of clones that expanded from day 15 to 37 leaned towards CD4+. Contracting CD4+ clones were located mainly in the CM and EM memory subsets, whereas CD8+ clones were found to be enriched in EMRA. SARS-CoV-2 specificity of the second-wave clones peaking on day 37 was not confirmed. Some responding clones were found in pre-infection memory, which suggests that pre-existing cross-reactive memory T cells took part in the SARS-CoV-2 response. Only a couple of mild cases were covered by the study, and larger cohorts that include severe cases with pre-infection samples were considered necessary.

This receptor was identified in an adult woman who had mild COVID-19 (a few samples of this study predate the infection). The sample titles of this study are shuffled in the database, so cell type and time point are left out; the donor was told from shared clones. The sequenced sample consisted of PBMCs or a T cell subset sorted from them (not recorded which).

The sequenced DNA is TGTGCCACCAGTGATTCCCGACTGCGGGCGTGGGGATCTGGCTACACCTTC. Its amino acids are CATSDSRLRAWGSGYTF. Recombination linked TRBV24-1 to TRBJ1-2; the D gene cannot be named for sure. The germline ends are 22 bases apart after V is trimmed by 2 bases and J by 7 bases. Per the germline V gene, KGHDR is the CDR1 and SFDVKD is the CDR2. Inclusive of the bounding cysteine and phenylalanine, the CDR3 is 17 residues long. The read is trimmed to its CDR3 DNA, 51 bases read in frame from base 1.